This TCR beta chain is from a study of T cell repertoires and Cas9 in healthy adults (dated by TCRdb to the late 2010s). Some background on the complete study: Multi-effector potency, cytotoxicity and lineage determination within the CD4 and CD8 compartments were characterized for SpCas9-reactive T cells. Preexisting T cell immunity against the Streptococcus pyogenes Cas9 nuclease (SpCas9) used in CRISPR gene editing was examined in the study. The paper's findings and limits, for the study overall: In vitro, the proliferation and function of SpCas9-reactive effector T cells were reported to be mitigated by SpCas9-reactive regulatory T cells.

The library was made by the immunoSEQ multiplex PCR assay. TCRdb limited this immuneACCESS table to in-frame rearrangements with V and J called. A share of clones is missing; checked studies link under half to unresolved V genes, and the rest is unexplained. In this sample the table shows more than 13,000 clones, 75% to 90% of which occur a single time. The ten top clones hold around 1.9% of the sample. To note about this clone: Its antigen is currently not known. Per-base qualities were not stored, and no clone one base away is much larger.

The cysteine opens and the phenylalanine closes a CDR3 of 14 amino acids. The retained sequence is limited to the CDR3, 42 bases, with the frame set at the first base. Based on the germline V gene, the CDR1 and CDR2 sequences are MNHNS and SASEGT. V is cut by 7 bases and J by 6 bases, and the space between the germline ends is 15 bases. All of the donors in the study were healthy humans. Material for sequencing was Tregs (CD4+, CD25+, CD127-, CD137-, CD154-) from PBMCs; culture status not recorded. The rearranged chain carries TRBV6-1 and TRBJ2-2; the best D guess is TRBD1, with 6 bases matching. This clonotype was sampled from a human donor in good health. The CDR3 reads as follows: CASTTGSGAGELFF. The nucleotide sequence is given as TGTGCCAGCACTACAGGGTCAGGGGCCGGGGAGCTGTTTTTT.